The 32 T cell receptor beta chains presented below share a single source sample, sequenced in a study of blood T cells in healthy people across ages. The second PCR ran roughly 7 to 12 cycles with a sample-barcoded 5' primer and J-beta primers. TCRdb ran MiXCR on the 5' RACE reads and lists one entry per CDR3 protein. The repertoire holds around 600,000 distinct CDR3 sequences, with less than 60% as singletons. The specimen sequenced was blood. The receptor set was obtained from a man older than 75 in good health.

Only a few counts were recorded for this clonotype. CDR3 nucleotides: TGCAGCCCAGTATCTGGGACAGGGGTCTCTGGGGCCAACGTCCTGACTTTC. This sequence encodes CSPVSGTGVSGANVLTF. This chain uses TRBV29-1 with TRBJ2-6, with 10 bases that match TRBD1. CDR1 is SQVTM and CDR2 is ANQGSEA in the germline V gene. The CDR3 consists of 17 residues. V dropped 8 bases and J dropped 0; count of bases not matched to a gene: 10.

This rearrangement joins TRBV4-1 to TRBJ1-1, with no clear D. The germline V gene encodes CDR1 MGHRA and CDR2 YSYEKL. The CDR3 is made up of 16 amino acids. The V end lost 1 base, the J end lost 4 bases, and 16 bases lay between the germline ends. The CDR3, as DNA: TGCGCCAGCAGCCAAGGTATTTTGGTAGGGATCACTGAAGCTTTCTTT. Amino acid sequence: CASSQGILVGITEAFF.

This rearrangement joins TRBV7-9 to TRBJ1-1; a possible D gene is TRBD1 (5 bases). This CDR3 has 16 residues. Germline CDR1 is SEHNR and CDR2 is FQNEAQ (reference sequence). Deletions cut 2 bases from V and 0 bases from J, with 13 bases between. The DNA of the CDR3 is TGTGCCAGCAGCTTAACCGGGGCCGGACTGAACACTGAAGCTTTCTTT. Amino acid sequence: CASSLTGAGLNTEAFF.

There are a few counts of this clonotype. The CDR3 protein is CATSRDPTGYKQYF. The CDR3 bases are TGTGCCACCAGCAGAGACCCGACAGGGTACAAGCAGTACTTC. This rearrangement joins TRBV15 to TRBJ2-4, with TRBD1 matching 7 bases. With V trimmed by 0 bases and J by 13 bases, 9 bases remained unmatched. The CDR3 length is 14 residues. CDR1 and CDR2 (germline): LNHNV, YYDKDF (reference sequence). The whole variable domain, remainder taken from reference TRBV15 and TRBJ2-4, is DAMVIQNPRYQVTQFGKPVTLSCSQTLNHNVMYWYQQKSSQAPKLLFHYYDKDFNNEADTPDNFQSRRPNTSFCFLDIRSPGLGDTAMYLCATSRDPTGYKQYFGAGTRLSVL.

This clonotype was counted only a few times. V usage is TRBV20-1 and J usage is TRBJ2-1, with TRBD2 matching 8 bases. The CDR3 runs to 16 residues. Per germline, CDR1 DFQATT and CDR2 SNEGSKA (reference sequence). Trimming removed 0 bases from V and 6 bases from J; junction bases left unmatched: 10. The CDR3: CSARDKEVAGSNEQFF. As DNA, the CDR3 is TGCAGTGCTAGAGATAAGGAGGTAGCGGGGTCCAATGAGCAGTTCTTC.

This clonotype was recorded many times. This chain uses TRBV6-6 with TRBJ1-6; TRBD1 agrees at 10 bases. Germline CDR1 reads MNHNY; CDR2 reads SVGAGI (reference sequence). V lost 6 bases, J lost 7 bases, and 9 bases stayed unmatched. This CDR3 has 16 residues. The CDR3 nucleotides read TGTGCCAGCAGCCCCCGGGACAGGGGTTGGAATTCACCCCTCCACTTT. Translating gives CASSPRDRGWNSPLHF.

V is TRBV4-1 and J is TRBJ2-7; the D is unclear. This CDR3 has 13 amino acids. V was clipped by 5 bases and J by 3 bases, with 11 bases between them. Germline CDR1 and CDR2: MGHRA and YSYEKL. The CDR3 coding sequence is TGCGCCAGCAGCTGGAGTACGGGCTACGAGCAGTACTTC. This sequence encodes CASSWSTGYEQYF.

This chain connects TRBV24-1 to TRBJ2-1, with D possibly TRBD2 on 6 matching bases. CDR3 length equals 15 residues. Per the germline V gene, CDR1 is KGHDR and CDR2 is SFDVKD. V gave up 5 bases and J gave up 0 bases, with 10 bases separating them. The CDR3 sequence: CATSVGGTSYNEQFF. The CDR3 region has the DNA TGTGCCACCAGTGTTGGGGGGACCTCCTACAATGAGCAGTTCTTC.

The CDR3 nucleotides are TGCAGTGCTAGAGATTGGGTTGGGAGCGGGACAGATACGCAGTATTTT. Protein product: CSARDWVGSGTDTQYF. The J gene is TRBJ2-3, the V gene TRBV20-1, with D possibly being TRBD2 (6 bases). The CDR3 length is 16 residues. Germline V gives CDR1 DFQATT, CDR2 SNEGSKA (reference sequence). V lost 0 bases and J lost 3, with 16 bases in between.

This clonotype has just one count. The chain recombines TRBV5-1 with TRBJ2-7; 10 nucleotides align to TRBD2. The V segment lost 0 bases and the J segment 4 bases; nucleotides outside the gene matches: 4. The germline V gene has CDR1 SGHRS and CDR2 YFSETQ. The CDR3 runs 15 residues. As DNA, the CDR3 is TGCGCCAGCAGCTTGGATAGCGGGGGGTTATACGAGCAGTACTTC. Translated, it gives CASSLDSGGLYEQYF.

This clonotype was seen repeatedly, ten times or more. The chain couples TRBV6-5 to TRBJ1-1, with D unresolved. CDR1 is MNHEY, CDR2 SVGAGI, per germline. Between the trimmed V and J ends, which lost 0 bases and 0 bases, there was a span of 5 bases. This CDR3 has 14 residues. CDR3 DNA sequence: TGTGCCAGCAGTTACTCGTACCTGAACACTGAAGCTTTCTTT. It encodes CASSYSYLNTEAFF.

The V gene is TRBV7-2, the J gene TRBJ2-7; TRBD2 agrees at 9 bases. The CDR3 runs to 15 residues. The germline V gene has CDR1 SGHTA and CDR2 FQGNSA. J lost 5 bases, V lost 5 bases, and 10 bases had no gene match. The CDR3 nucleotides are TGTGCCAGCAGCCCCGTGGCGGGGGGGCCCCACGAGCAGTACTTC. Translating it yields CASSPVAGGPHEQYF.

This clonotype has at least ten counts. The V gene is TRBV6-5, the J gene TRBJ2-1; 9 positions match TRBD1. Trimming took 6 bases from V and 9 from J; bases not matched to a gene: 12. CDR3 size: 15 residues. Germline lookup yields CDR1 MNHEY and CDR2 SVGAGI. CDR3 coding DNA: TGTGCCAGCAGGCCACAGGGGGCGAGGGGAGGTGAGCAGTTCTTC. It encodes CASRPQGARGGEQFF.

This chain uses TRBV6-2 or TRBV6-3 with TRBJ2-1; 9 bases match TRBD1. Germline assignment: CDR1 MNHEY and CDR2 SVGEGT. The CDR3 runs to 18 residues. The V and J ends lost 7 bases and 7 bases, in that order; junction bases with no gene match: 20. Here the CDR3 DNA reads TGTGCCAGCAATCCCAGGTTGGGCGAGGGACAGGGTTCTAATGAGCAGTTCTTC. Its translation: CASNPRLGEGQGSNEQFF.

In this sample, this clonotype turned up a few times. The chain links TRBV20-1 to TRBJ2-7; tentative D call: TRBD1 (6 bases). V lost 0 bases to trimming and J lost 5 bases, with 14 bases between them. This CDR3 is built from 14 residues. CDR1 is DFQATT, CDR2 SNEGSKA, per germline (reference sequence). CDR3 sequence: CSARDDQGNHEQYF. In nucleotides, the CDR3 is TGCAGTGCTAGAGATGACCAGGGGAACCACGAGCAGTACTTC.

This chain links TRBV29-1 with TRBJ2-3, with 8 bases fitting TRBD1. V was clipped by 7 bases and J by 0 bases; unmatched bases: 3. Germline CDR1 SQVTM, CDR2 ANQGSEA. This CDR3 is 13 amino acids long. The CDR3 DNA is TGCAGCGAGGGACAGGTCAGCACAGATACGCAGTATTTT. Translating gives CSEGQVSTDTQYF.

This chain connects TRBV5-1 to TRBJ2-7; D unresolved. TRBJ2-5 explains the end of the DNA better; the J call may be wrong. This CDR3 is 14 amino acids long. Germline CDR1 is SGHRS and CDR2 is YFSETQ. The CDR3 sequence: CASSLEWSQETQYF. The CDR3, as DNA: TGCGCCAGCAGCTTGGAATGGAGTCAAGAGACCCAGTACTTC.

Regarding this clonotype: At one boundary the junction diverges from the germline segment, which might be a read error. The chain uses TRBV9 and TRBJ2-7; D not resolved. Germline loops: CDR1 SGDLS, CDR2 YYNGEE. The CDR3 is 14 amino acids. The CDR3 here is CASGVQAGYYEQYF. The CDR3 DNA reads TGTGCCAGCGGCGTTCAGGCAGGTTACTACGAGCAGTACTTC.

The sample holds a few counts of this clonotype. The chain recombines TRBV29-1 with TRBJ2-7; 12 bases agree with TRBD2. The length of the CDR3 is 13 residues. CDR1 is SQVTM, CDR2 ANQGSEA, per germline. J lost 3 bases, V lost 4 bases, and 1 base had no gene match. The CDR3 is CSVVTSGSYEQYF. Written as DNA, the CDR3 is TGCAGCGTTGTGACTAGCGGGAGCTACGAGCAGTACTTC.

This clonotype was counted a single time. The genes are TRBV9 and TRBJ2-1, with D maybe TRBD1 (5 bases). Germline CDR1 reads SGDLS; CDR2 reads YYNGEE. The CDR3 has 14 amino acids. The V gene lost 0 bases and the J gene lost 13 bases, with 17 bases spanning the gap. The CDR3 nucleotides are TGTGCCAGCAGCGTAGGACAGAATCAAGAGACCCAGTTCTTC. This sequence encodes CASSVGQNQETQFF.

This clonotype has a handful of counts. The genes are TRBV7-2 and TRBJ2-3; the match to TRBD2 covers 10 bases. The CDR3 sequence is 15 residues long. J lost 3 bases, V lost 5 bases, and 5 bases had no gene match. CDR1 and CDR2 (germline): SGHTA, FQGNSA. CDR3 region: CASSPAGGRTDTQYF. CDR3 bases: TGTGCCAGCAGCCCAGCGGGAGGGAGGACAGATACGCAGTATTTT.

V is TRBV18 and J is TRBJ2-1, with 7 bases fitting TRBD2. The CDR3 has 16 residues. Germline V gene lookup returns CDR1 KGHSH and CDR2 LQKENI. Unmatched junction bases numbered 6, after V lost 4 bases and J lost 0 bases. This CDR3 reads CASSLSRGSSYNEQFF. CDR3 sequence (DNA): TGTGCCAGCTCACTTTCGCGGGGGAGCTCCTACAATGAGCAGTTCTTC.

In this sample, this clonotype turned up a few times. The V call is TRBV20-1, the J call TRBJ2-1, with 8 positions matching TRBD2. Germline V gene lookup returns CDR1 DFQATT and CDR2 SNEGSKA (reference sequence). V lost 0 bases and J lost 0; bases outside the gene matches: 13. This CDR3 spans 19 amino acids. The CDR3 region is CSARERVAGSAYSYNEQFF. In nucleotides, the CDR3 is TGCAGTGCTAGAGAACGGGTAGCGGGAAGCGCCTACTCCTACAATGAGCAGTTCTTC.

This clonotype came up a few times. The CDR3 protein is CASSQAGLGSNEQFF. CDR3 bases: TGTGCCAGCAGCCAAGCCGGACTAGGCTCCAATGAGCAGTTCTTC. V gene TRBV3-1 combines with J gene TRBJ2-1; 7 bases line up with TRBD2. V shed 1 base, J shed 6 bases, and the junction held 6 bases outside the gene matches. Germline V gene lookup returns CDR1 LGHDT and CDR2 YNNKEL (reference sequence). The CDR3 runs to 15 residues.

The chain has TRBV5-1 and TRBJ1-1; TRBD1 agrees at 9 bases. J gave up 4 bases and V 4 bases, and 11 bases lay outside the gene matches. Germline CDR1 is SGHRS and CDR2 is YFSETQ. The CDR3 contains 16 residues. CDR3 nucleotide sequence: TGCGCCAGCAGCACAACAGTACAGGGGGCTGGCACTGAAGCTTTCTTT. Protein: CASSTTVQGAGTEAFF.

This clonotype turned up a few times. The CDR3 protein is CASSQDRDVADTQYF. As DNA, the CDR3 is TGCGCCAGCAGCCAAGACAGGGATGTCGCAGATACGCAGTATTTT. J is TRBJ2-3 and V is TRBV4-1, with D perhaps matching TRBD1 (5 bases). The V gene's germline CDR1 is MGHRA and CDR2 YSYEKL. Trimming took off 0 bases at V and 4 bases at J, with 11 bases between the two ends. The CDR3 loop spans 15 amino acids.

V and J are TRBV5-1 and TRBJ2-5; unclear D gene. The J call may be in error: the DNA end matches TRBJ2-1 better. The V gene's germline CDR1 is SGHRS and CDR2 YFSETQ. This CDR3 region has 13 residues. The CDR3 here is CASSLRPQETQFF. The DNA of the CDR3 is TGCGCCAGCAGCTTAAGGCCGCAAGAGACCCAGTTCTTC.

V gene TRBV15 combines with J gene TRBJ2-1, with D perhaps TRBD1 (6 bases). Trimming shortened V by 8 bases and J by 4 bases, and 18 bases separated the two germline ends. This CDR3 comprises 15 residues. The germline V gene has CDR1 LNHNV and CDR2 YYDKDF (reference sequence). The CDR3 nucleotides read TGTGCCACCGGTATAGGGGGACCGACTTACAATGAGCAGTTCTTC. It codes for CATGIGGPTYNEQFF.

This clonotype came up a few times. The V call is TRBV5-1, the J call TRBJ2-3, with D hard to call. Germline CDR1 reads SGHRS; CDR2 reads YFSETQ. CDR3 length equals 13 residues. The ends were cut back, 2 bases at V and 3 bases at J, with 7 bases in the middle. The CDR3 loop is CASSFEITDTQYF. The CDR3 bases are TGCGCCAGCAGCTTTGAAATAACAGATACGCAGTATTTT.

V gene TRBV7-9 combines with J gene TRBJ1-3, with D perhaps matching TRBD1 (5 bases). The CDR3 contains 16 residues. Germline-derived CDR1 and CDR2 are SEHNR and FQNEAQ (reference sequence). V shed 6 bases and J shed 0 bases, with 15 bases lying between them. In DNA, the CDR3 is TGTGCCAGCAGGTCCACAGACAGACACTCTGGAAACACCATATATTTT. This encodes CASRSTDRHSGNTIYF.

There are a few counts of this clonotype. The DNA for the CDR3 is TGCGCCAGCAGCTTGGAGGCTAGCGGGAGTCGGGAGACCCAGTACTTC. Residues: CASSLEASGSRETQYF. This chain links TRBV5-1 with TRBJ2-5, with 10 positions matching TRBD2. V dropped 0 bases and J dropped 5; count of bases not matched to a gene: 7. Germline lookup yields CDR1 SGHRS and CDR2 YFSETQ. This CDR3 spans 16 amino acids.

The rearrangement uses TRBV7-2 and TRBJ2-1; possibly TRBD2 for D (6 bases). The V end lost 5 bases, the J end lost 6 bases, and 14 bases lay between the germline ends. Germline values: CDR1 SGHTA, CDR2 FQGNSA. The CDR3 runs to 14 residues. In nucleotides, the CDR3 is TGTGCCAGCAGCCCGATGGGAGGACCCAATGAGCAGTTCTTC. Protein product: CASSPMGGPNEQFF.